This is a list of T cell receptor beta chains from one sample in a study of blood T cells in healthy people across ages. From the 5' RACE reads, TCRdb called clonotypes with MiXCR, one entry per CDR3 protein. Of fewer than 2 million distinct CDR3 sequences listed, about two fifths are singletons. The sample comprised blood. Receptors originate from a human donor in good health. Each CDR3 is given with its conserved first and last residue. The order of the fields is CDR3 protein, CDR3 DNA, V gene, clone size, J gene, D gene. A D gene is named only where the DNA matches it firmly. The size of a clone is reported for some rows only, either as once, few or many, or as a class for expanded clones.

cdr3_aa: CASSFTAKTGRDGYTF
cdr3_nt: TGTGCCAGCAGTTTTACGGCCAAGACAGGGAGGGATGGCTACACCTTC
v_call: TRBV12-3/TRBV12-4
clone_size: NA
j_call: TRBJ1-2
d_call: TRBD1

cdr3_aa: CTSSPEPQREQYF
cdr3_nt: TGCACCAGCAGCCCCGAGCCTCAGCGCGAGCAGTACTTC
v_call: TRBV4-1
clone_size: NA
j_call: TRBJ2-7
d_call: NA

cdr3_aa: CASSRTAGTDRNQPQHF
cdr3_nt: TGTGCCAGCAGCAGAACCGCCGGGACAGACCGAAATCAGCCCCAGCATTTT
v_call: TRBV13
clone_size: NA
j_call: TRBJ1-5
d_call: TRBD1

cdr3_aa: CASRAGEKLFF
cdr3_nt: TGTGCCAGCAGGGCAGGAGAAAAACTGTTTTTT
v_call: TRBV6-6
clone_size: few
j_call: TRBJ1-4
d_call: NA

cdr3_aa: CASSTGSGNTIYF
cdr3_nt: TGTGCCAGCAGCACTGGCTCTGGAAACACCATATATTTT
v_call: TRBV7-2
clone_size: NA
j_call: TRBJ1-3
d_call: NA

cdr3_aa: CASSEVHSTNQPQHF
cdr3_nt: TGTGCCAGCAGTGAAGTCCATAGTACAAATCAGCCCCAGCATTTT
v_call: TRBV6-1
clone_size: NA
j_call: TRBJ1-5
d_call: NA

cdr3_aa: CASSLGTSHLQPQHF
cdr3_nt: TGTGCCAGCAGCTTAGGGACAAGCCACCTCCAGCCCCAGCATTTT
v_call: TRBV7-9
clone_size: NA
j_call: TRBJ1-5
d_call: NA

cdr3_aa: CASSEPQGRQFF
cdr3_nt: TGCGCCAGCAGTGAGCCGCAGGGACGGCAGTTCTTC
v_call: TRBV10-2
clone_size: NA
j_call: TRBJ2-1
d_call: NA

cdr3_aa: CSARDPGTGQGLFF
cdr3_nt: TGCAGTGCTAGAGATCCGGGAACAGGTCAGGGACTGTTTTTT
v_call: TRBV20-1
clone_size: few
j_call: TRBJ1-4
d_call: NA

cdr3_aa: CASSQTGHLSSPLHF
cdr3_nt: TGCGCCAGCAGCCAGACGGGACATTTAAGTTCACCCCTCCACTTT
v_call: TRBV4-3
clone_size: few
j_call: TRBJ1-6
d_call: NA